This entry lists 3 T cell receptor beta chains sequenced from one sample in a study of OX40 agonist ivuxolimab in advanced cancers. Sequencing used immunoSEQ multiplex PCR; TCRdb keeps in-frame clones, though not all of them. The sample holds roughly 60,000 clones, about 87% seen once. Sequenced material: CD4+ or CD8+ T cells sorted from blood, taken in a trial of the OX40 agonist ivuxolimab. The origin of the receptors is an adult with an advanced solid tumor such as melanoma, head and neck, liver or kidney cancer.

The rearrangement uses TRBV5-1 and TRBJ1-5, with D possibly matching TRBD1 (5 bases). This CDR3 has 15 residues. Germline-derived CDR1 and CDR2 are SGHRS and YFSETQ. V was trimmed by 1 base and J by 5 bases, leaving 13 bases between them. The CDR3 protein is CASSLTAGPYQPQHF. DNA for the CDR3: TGCGCCAGCAGCTTGACCGCGGGACCTTATCAGCCCCAGCATTTT.

The chain joins TRBV5-1 to TRBJ2-1; D not certain. Trimming took 3 bases from V and 8 from J, leaving 9 bases between them. This CDR3 spans 12 amino acids. CDR1 is SGHRS, CDR2 YFSETQ, per germline. Here the CDR3 reads CASSSALDEQFF. The CDR3 region has the DNA TGCGCCAGCAGCTCCGCCTTGGATGAGCAGTTCTTC.

Only a few counts were recorded for this clone. The rearrangement uses TRBV9 and TRBJ1-1; tentative D call: TRBD1 (5 bases). Trimming removed 4 bases from V and 6 bases from J, with 16 bases in between. Germline values: CDR1 SGDLS, CDR2 YYNGEE. The CDR3 spans 14 residues. CDR3 bases: TGTGCCAGCAGCCCTCGCGGGGGAAGCGCTGAAGCTTTCTTT. It encodes CASSPRGGSAEAFF.